This TCR beta chain was profiled in a study of T cell repertoires in cytomegalovirus infection. Across the whole study: CMV infection and matching HLA type were both indicated by public TCR beta signatures. Regarding the study as a whole: CMV carriers having the relevant HLA were flagged by cumulative public TCR beta family frequency. The study found HLA-C-restricted CMV-specific TCR beta clonotypes dominating the ex vivo response.

TCRdb passed the reads through MiXCR, listing each CDR3 protein once. The sample has around 120,000 distinct CDR3 sequences; almost 9% are singletons. This clonotype was found many times. Its antigen remains unidentified. The J segment lost 7 bases and the V segment lost 7 bases, leaving 3 bases of the junction unmatched. The CDR3 runs to 13 residues. Germline loops: CDR1 LNHDA, CDR2 SQIVND (reference sequence). This receptor was taken from a human donor in good health (CMV status not recorded). Some clones in this sample may be carry-over from other donors' samples. This chain connects TRBV19 to TRBJ1-6; 8 nucleotides line up with TRBD1. The sequenced material came from PBMCs. The DNA for the CDR3 is TGTGCCAGTAACAACAGGGGGAATTCACCCCTCCACTTT. Its translation is CASNNRGNSPLHF. Filled out from reference TRBV19 and TRBJ1-6, the complete variable domain reads DGGITQSPKYLFRKEGQNVTLSCEQNLNHDAMYWYRQDPGQGLRLIYYSQIVNDFQKGDIAEGYSVSREKKESFPLTVTSAQKNPTAFYLCASNNRGNSPLHFGNGTRLTVT.